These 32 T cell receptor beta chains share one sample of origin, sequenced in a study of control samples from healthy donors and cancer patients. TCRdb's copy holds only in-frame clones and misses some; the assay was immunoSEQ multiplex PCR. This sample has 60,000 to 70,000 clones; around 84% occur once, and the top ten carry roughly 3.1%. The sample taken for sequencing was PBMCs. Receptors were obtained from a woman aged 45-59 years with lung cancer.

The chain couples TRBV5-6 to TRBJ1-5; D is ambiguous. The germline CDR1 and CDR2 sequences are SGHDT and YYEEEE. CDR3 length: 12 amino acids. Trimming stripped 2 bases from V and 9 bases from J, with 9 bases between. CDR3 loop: CASSFGTGPQHF. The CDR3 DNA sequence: TGTGCCAGCAGCTTTGGCACGGGGCCCCAGCATTTT.

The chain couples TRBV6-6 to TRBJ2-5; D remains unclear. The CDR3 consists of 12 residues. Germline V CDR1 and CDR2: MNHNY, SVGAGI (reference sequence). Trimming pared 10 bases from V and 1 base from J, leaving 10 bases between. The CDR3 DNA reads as TGTGCCACCGGACGGCTCCAAGAGACCCAGTACTTC. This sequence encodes CATGRLQETQYF.

For the CDR3, the DNA is TGTGCCAGCTCACCGAACGGACCGAGTCTCGGGGAGCTGTTTTTT. Its protein product is CASSPNGPSLGELFF. The chain links TRBV18 to TRBJ2-2, with D unclear. This CDR3 contains 15 residues. With 3 bases removed from V and 7 bases from J, the gap between germline ends came to 15 bases. Germline lookup yields CDR1 KGHSH and CDR2 LQKENI.

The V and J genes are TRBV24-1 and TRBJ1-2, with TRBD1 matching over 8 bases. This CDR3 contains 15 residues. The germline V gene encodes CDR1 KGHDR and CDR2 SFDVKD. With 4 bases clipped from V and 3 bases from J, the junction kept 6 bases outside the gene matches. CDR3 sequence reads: CATSDPTGDDYGYTF. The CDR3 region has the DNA TGTGCCACCAGTGACCCGACAGGGGATGACTATGGCTACACCTTC.

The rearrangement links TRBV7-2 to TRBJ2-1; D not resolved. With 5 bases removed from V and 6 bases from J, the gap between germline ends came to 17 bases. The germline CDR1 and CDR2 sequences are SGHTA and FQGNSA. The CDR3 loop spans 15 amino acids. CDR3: CASSLTDLSTNEQFF. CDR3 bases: TGTGCCAGCAGCCTTACAGATTTGAGTACCAATGAGCAGTTCTTC. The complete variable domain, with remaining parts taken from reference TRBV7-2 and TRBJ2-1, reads GAGVSQSPSNKVTEKGKDVELRCDPISGHTALYWYRQSLGQGLEFLIYFQGNSAPDKSGLPSDRFSAERTGGSVSTLTIQRTQQEDSAVYLCASSLTDLSTNEQFFGPGTRLTVL.

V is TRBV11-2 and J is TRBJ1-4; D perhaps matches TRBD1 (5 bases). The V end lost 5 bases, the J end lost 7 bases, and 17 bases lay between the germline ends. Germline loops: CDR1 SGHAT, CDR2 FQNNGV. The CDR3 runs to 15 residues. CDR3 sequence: CASSPEGPRTEKLFF. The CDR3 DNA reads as TGTGCCAGCAGCCCAGAGGGACCCAGGACTGAAAAACTGTTTTTT.

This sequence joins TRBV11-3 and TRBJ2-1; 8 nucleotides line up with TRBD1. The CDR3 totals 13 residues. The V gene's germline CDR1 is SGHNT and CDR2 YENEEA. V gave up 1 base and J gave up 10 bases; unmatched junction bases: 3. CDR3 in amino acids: CASSLADRVEQFF. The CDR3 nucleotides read TGTGCCAGCAGCTTAGCGGACAGGGTCGAGCAGTTCTTC. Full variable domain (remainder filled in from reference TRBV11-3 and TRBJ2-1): EAGVVQSPRYKIIEKKQPVAFWCNPISGHNTLYWYLQNLGQGPELLIRYENEEAVDDSQLPKDRFSAERLKGVDSTLKIQPAELGDSAVYLCASSLADRVEQFFGPGTRLTVL.

DNA of the CDR3: TGTGCCAGCAGCACGGACAGATTCTACAATGAGCAGTTCTTC. Residues: CASSTDRFYNEQFF. V usage is TRBV7-2 and J usage is TRBJ2-1, with D perhaps TRBD1 (6 bases). V was cut by 5 bases and J by 3 bases, with 11 bases left in between. The CDR3 is 14 residues long. The germline V gene encodes CDR1 SGHTA and CDR2 FQGNSA.

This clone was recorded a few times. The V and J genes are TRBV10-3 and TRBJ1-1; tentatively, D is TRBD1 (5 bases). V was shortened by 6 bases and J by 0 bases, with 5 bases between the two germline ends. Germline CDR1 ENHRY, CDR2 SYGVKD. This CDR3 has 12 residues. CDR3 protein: CAIRGLNTEAFF. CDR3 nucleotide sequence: TGTGCCATCAGGGGACTGAACACTGAAGCTTTCTTT.

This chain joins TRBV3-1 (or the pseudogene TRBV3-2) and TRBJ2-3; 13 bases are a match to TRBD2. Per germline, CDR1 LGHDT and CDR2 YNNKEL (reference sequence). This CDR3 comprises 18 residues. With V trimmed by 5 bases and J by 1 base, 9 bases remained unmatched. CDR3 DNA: TGTGCCAGCAGCTTTGAGGGACTAGCGGGGACGGGCACAGATACGCAGTATTTT. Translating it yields CASSFEGLAGTGTDTQYF.

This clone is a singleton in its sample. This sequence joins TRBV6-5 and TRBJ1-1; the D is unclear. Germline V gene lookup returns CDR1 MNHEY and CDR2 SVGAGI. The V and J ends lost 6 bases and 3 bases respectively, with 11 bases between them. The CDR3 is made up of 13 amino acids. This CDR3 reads CASRAPGYTEAFF. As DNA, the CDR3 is TGTGCCAGCAGAGCCCCGGGGTACACTGAAGCTTTCTTT.

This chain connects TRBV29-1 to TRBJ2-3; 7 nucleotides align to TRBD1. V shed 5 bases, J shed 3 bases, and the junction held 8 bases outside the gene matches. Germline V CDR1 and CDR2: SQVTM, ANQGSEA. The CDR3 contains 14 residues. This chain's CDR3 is CSVPPTGITDTQYF. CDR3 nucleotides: TGCAGCGTTCCGCCGACAGGGATAACAGATACGCAGTATTTT.

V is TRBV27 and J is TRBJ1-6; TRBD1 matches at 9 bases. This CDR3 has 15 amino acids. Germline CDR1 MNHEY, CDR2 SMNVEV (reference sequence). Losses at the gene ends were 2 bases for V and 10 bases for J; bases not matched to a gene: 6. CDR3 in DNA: TGTGCCAGCAGTTTAAGGGACAGGGTGGTCTCACCCCTCCACTTT. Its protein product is CASSLRDRVVSPLHF.

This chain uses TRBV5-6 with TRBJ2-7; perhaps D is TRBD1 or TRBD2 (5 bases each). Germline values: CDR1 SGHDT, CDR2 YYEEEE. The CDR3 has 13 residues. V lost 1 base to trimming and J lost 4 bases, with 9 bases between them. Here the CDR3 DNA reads TGTGCCAGCAGCTTGAGAGGGGTATACGAGCAGTACTTC. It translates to CASSLRGVYEQYF.

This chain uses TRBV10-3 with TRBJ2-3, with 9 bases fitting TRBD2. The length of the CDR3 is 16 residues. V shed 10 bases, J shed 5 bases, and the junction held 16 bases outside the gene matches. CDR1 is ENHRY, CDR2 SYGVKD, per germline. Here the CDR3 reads CATKGFAGGAVDTQYF. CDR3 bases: TGTGCCACCAAAGGGTTCGCGGGGGGGGCGGTAGATACGCAGTATTTT.

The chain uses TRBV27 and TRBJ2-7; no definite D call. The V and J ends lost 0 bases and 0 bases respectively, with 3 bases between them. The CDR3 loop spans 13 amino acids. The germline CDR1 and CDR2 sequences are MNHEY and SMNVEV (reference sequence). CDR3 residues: CASSLSGSYEQYF. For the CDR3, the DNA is TGTGCCAGCAGTTTATCGGGCTCCTACGAGCAGTACTTC.

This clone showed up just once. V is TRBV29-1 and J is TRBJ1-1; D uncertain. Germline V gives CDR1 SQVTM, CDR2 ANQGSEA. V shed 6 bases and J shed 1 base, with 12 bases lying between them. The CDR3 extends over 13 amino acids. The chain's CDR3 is CSVPRTGNTEAFF. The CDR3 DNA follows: TGCAGCGTGCCGCGGACGGGGAACACTGAAGCTTTCTTT.

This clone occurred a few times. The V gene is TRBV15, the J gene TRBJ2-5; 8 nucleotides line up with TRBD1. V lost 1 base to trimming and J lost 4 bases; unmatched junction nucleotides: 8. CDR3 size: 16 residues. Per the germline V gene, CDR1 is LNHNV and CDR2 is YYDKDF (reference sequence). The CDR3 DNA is TGTGCCACCAGCAGAGGGACTACTGGACAGGGAGAGACCCAGTACTTC. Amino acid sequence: CATSRGTTGQGETQYF.

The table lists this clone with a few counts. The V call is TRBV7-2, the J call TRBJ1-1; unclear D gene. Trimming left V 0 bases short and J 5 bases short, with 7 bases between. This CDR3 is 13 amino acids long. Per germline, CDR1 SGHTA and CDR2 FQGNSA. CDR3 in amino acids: CASSLASQTEAFF. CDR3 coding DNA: TGTGCCAGCAGCTTAGCGTCTCAAACTGAAGCTTTCTTT.

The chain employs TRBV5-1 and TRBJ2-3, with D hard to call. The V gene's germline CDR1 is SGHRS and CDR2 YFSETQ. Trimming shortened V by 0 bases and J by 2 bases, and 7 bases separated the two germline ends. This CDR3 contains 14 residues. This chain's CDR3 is CASSLGTATDTQYF. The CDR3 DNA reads TGCGCCAGCAGCTTGGGCACGGCCACAGATACGCAGTATTTT.

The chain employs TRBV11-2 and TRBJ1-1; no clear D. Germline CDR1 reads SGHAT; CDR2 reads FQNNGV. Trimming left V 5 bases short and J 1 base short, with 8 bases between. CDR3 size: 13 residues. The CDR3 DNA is TGTGCCAGCAGCAAAGTTTCGAACACTGAAGCTTTCTTT. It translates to CASSKVSNTEAFF. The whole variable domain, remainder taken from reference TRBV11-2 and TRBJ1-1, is EAGVAQSPRYKIIEKRQSVAFWCNPISGHATLYWYQQILGQGPKLLIQFQNNGVVDDSQLPKDRFSAERLKGVDSTLKIQPAKLEDSAVYLCASSKVSNTEAFFGQGTRLTVV.

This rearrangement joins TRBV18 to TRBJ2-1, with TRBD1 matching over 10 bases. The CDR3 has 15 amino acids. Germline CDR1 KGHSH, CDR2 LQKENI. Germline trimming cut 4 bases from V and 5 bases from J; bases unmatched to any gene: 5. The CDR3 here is CASSLDRGLNNEQFF. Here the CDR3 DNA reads TGTGCCAGCTCACTTGACAGGGGGCTAAACAATGAGCAGTTCTTC.

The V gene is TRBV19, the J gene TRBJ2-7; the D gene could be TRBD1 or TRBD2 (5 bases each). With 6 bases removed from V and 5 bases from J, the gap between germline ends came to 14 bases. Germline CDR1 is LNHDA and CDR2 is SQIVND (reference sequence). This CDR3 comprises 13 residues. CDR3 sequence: CASRRSGADEQYF. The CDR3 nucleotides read TGTGCCAGTAGGCGCTCCGGGGCGGACGAGCAGTACTTC.

This CDR3 is CASSPLSGTRAPDEKLFF. The CDR3 nucleotides read TGTGCCAGCAGTCCGCTTTCCGGGACAAGGGCCCCGGATGAAAAACTGTTTTTT. The chain couples TRBV6-2 or TRBV6-3 to TRBJ1-4, with TRBD1 as a possible D gene (6 bases). The CDR3 is made up of 18 amino acids. The germline gives CDR1 MNHEY, CDR2 SVGEGT. V was pared by 5 bases and J by 6 bases, with 25 bases between.

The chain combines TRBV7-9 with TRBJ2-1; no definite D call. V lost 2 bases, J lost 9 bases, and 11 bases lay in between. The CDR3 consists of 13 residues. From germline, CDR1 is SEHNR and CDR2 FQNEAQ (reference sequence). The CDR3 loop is CASSLLVFGEQFF. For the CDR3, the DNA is TGTGCCAGCAGCTTATTGGTGTTCGGTGAGCAGTTCTTC.

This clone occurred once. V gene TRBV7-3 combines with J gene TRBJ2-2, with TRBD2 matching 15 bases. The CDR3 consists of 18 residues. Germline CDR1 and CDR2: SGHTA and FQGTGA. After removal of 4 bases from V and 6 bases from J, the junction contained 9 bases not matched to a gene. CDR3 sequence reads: CASSSRTSGGASSGELFF. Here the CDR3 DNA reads TGTGCCAGCAGCTCGCGGACTAGCGGGGGGGCCTCGTCCGGGGAGCTGTTTTTT.

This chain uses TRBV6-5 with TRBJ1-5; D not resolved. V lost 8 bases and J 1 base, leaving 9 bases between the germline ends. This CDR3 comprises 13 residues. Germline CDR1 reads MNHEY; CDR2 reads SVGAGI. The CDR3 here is CASGTNSNQPQHF. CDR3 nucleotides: TGTGCCAGCGGAACGAACAGCAATCAGCCCCAGCATTTT.

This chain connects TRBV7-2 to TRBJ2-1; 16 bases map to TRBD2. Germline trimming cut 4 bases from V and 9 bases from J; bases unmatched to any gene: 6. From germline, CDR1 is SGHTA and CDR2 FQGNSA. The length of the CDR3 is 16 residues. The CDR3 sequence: CASSSGTSGGAGEQFF. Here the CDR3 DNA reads TGTGCCAGCAGCTCGGGGACTAGCGGGGGGGCCGGTGAGCAGTTCTTC.

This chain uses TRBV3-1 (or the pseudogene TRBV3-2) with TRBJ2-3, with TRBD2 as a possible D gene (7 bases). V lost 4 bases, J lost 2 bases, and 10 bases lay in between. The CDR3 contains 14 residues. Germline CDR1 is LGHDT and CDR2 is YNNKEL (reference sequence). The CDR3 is CASSPGGPTDTQYF. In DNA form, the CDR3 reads TGTGCCAGCAGCCCCGGGGGGCCCACAGATACGCAGTATTTT.

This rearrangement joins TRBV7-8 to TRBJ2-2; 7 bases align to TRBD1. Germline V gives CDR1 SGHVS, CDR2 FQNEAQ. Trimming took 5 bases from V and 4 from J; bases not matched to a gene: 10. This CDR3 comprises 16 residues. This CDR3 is CASSREGARVTGELFF. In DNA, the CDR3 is TGTGCCAGCAGCCGAGAGGGGGCGCGGGTCACCGGGGAGCTGTTTTTT.

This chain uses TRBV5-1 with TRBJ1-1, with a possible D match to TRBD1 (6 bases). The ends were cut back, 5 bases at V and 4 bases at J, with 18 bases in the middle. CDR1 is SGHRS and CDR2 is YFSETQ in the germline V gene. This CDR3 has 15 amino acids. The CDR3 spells CASRTIFRGGTEAFF. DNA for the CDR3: TGCGCCAGCAGGACCATCTTCAGGGGAGGCACTGAAGCTTTCTTT. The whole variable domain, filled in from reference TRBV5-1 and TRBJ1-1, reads KAGVTQTPRYLIKTRGQQVTLSCSPISGHRSVSWYQQTPGQGLQFLFEYFSETQRNKGNFPGRFSGRQFSNSRSEMNVSTLELGDSALYLCASRTIFRGGTEAFFGQGTRLTVV.

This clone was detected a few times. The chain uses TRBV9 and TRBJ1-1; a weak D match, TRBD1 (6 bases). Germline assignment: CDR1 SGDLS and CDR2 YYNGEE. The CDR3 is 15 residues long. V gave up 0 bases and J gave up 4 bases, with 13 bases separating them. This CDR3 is CASSVGPGAITEAFF. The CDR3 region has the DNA TGTGCCAGCAGCGTAGGGCCGGGGGCAATCACTGAAGCTTTCTTT. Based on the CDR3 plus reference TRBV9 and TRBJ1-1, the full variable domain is DSGVTQTPKHLITATGQRVTLRCSPRSGDLSVYWYQQSLDQGLQFLIQYYNGEERAKGNILERFSAQQFPDLHSELNLSSLELGDSALYFCASSVGPGAITEAFFGQGTRLTVV.